The TCR beta chain described here comes from a study of control samples from healthy donors and cancer patients. Germline CDR1 is MNHEY and CDR2 is SMNVEV (reference sequence). V dropped 7 bases and J dropped 8 bases, with 9 bases sitting between them. The CDR3 runs to 10 residues. The count of this clone is one. Clones were sequenced by immunoSEQ multiplex PCR, and TCRdb holds only the in-frame ones, with some missing. The sample holds some 100,000 clones; approximately 95% are singletons and the top ten take around 8.5%. This sequence joins TRBV27 and TRBJ2-7; D is perhaps TRBD1 (6 bases). The source material was blood. The clonotype originates from a man in his late teens or twenties in good health. The CDR3 spells CASKGVKQYF. CDR3 nucleotide sequence: TGTGCCAGCAAGGGGGTAAAGCAGTACTTC.